This entry describes one T cell receptor (beta chain). The sample belongs to a study of regulatory T cells in long-lasting Graves disease. V lost 6 bases, J lost 1 base, and 4 bases stayed unmatched. This CDR3 contains 14 residues. Time point meaning: persistent/refractory GD, antithyroid drugs over 5 years with positive TRAb. RNA from PBMCs was the source of the TCR library. Both iRepertoire HTBI primers and Arm-PCR of CDR3 regions were used to build the TCR beta libraries. In TCRdb, the multiplex PCR reads were re-called with MiXCR into one record per CDR3 protein. The sample includes almost 350,000 distinct CDR3 sequences, around a fifth of them seen just once.

The receptor's source is a female donor with Graves disease. Sequenced here: peripheral blood mononuclear cells (PBMCs), sampled when the disease was refractory, from a patient treated with antithyroid drugs. The chain is built from TRBV12-3 or TRBV12-4 and TRBJ2-3; 7 bases agree with TRBD2. The DNA for the CDR3 is TGTGCCAGCAGCCACGGACTAGGCACAGATACGCAGTATTTT. It translates to CASSHGLGTDTQYF.